The source of this T cell receptor (beta chain) is a study of blood T cell repertoires in COVID-19. The data were produced by immunoSEQ multiplex PCR, yet TCRdb's version contains in-frame clones alone and is incomplete. The repertoire consists of under 90,000 clones, with about 91% occurring once and the leading ten covering approximately 7%. The CDR3 loop spans 14 amino acids. Trimming removed 0 bases from V and 3 bases from J, with 8 bases in between. CDR1 and CDR2 from the germline V gene are MGHRA and YSYEKL. Followed longitudinally, the Seattle patients had been enrolled during active infection.

V gene TRBV4-1 combines with J gene TRBJ1-1; D remains ambiguous. Material for sequencing was peripheral blood. The TCR comes from a man between 35 and 55 years old with COVID-19, enrolled during active disease. CDR3: CASSQDPGYTEAFF. CDR3 nucleotide sequence: TGCGCCAGCAGCCAAGATCCGGGGTACACTGAAGCTTTCTTT.